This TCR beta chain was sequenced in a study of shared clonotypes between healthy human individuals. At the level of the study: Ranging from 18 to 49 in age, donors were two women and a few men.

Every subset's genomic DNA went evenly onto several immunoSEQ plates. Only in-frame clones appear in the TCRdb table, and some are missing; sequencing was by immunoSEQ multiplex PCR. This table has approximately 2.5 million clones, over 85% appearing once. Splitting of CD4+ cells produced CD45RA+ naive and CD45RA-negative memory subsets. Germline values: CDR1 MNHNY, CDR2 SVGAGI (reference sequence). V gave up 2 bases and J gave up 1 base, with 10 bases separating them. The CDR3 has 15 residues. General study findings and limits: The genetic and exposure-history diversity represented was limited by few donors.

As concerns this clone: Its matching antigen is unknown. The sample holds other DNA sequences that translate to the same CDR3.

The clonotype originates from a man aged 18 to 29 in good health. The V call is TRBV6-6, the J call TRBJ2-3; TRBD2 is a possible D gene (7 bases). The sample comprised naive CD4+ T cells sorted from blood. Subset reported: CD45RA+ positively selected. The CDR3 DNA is TGTGCCAGCAGTTACGGGGGGGCGGGCACAGATACGCAGTATTTT. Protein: CASSYGGAGTDTQYF.